The 32 T cell receptor beta chains listed next were all sequenced from one sample in a study of shared clonotypes between healthy human individuals. The naive CD8 fraction comprised CD45RO-negative cells positively selected for CCR7 and excluded terminally differentiated effector memory CD45RA+ cells. Method: immunoSEQ multiplex PCR; TCRdb's copy keeps in-frame clones and lacks some. Seen here are about 1.9 million clones, 80% to 95% observed once, and the top ten hold about 1.7%. Specimen: naive CD8+ T cells from PBMCs. Source of these receptors: a man younger than 35 in good health. Some clones in this sample may be carry-over from other donors' samples.

The rearrangement uses TRBV29-1 and TRBJ2-1, with a possible D match to TRBD2 (5 bases). Germline V lookup: CDR1 SQVTM, CDR2 ANQGSEA. Trimming left V 7 bases short and J 7 bases short, with 11 bases between. CDR3 length equals 11 residues. For the CDR3, the DNA is TGCAGCGCCATGATAGCGAATGAGCAGTTCTTC. Translated: CSAMIANEQFF.

The chain employs TRBV27 and TRBJ2-7, with 11 bases that match TRBD2. V was pared by 3 bases and J by 9 bases, with 7 bases of the junction left unmatched. The CDR3 runs to 14 residues. Germline V gene data show CDR1 as MNHEY and CDR2 as SMNVEV (reference sequence). The CDR3 loop is CASSFRLAGGRQYF. The CDR3 DNA is TGTGCCAGCAGTTTTAGGCTAGCGGGAGGACGGCAGTACTTC.

This rearrangement joins TRBV30 to TRBJ2-7; no reliable D call. Looked up from germline, CDR1 is GTSNPN and CDR2 is SVGIG (reference sequence). V lost 1 base, J lost 6 bases, and 10 bases lay in between. The length of the CDR3 is 12 residues. The CDR3 sequence is CAWSADGREQYF. Here the CDR3 DNA reads TGTGCCTGGAGTGCGGACGGCCGCGAGCAGTACTTC.

The J gene is TRBJ2-1, the V gene TRBV9, with 11 bases that match TRBD2. The CDR3 loop spans 16 amino acids. Germline assignment: CDR1 SGDLS and CDR2 YYNGEE. With V trimmed by 7 bases and J by 7 bases, 13 bases remained unmatched. The CDR3 here is CASGPGPGLAANEQFF. The CDR3 bases are TGTGCCAGCGGCCCAGGACCGGGACTAGCGGCTAATGAGCAGTTCTTC.

V usage is TRBV4-2 and J usage is TRBJ2-7; 11 bases agree with TRBD2. CDR1 is LGHNA and CDR2 is YNFKEQ in the germline V gene. Unmatched junction bases numbered 10, after V lost 0 bases and J lost 9 bases. The CDR3 is 16 residues long. CDR3 nucleotide sequence: TGTGCCAGCAGCCAAGATCTACTAGCGGGAGCTGGTGGGCAGTACTTC. Translating gives CASSQDLLAGAGGQYF.

The rearrangement links TRBV9 to TRBJ2-1; a possible D gene is TRBD1 (5 bases). The CDR3 sequence is 17 residues long. Trimming took 4 bases from V and 3 from J, leaving 20 bases between them. In germline, CDR1 is SGDLS, CDR2 YYNGEE. The CDR3 DNA follows: TGTGCCAGCAGCCCGAGTGGAAGGGAAGGGGTCTACAATGAGCAGTTCTTC. It translates to CASSPSGREGVYNEQFF.

CDR3 coding DNA: TGTGCCAGCAGCGGGACTCGCCCTTACGAGCAGTACTTC. As protein: CASSGTRPYEQYF. V gene TRBV27 combines with J gene TRBJ2-7; TRBD2 might be the D (6 bases). CDR1 and CDR2 (germline): MNHEY, SMNVEV (reference sequence). This CDR3 is built from 13 residues. The ends were cut back, 6 bases at V and 4 bases at J, with 13 bases in the middle.

The gene calls are TRBV7-9 and TRBJ2-5; D perhaps matches TRBD1 (6 bases). In germline, CDR1 is SEHNR, CDR2 FQNEAQ (reference sequence). This CDR3 is 19 amino acids long. V was cut by 4 bases and J by 5 bases, with 29 bases left in between. CDR3 in amino acids: CASSSPSGTFRGKGETQYF. CDR3 coding DNA: TGTGCCAGCAGCTCCCCTTCCGGGACATTTAGGGGGAAGGGCGAGACCCAGTACTTC. Drawing the rest from reference TRBV7-9 and TRBJ2-5, the complete variable domain is DTGVSQNPRHKITKRGQNVTFRCDPISEHNRLYWYRQTLGQGPEFLTYFQNEAQLEKSRLLSDRFSAERPKGSFSTLEIQRTEQGDSAMYLCASSSPSGTFRGKGETQYFGPGTRLLVL.

The gene calls are TRBV5-1 and TRBJ1-3; possibly TRBD1 for D (6 bases). V lost 6 bases, J lost 0 bases, and 16 bases lay in between. This CDR3 has 16 residues. CDR1 is SGHRS, CDR2 YFSETQ, per germline. The CDR3 DNA follows: TGCGCCAGCAACCACTGGACAGAGAGCTCTGGAAACACCATATATTTT. Protein: CASNHWTESSGNTIYF.

In this sample, this clone turned up a few times. Other nucleotide sequences from this sample produce the same CDR3. V gene TRBV6-5 combines with J gene TRBJ1-1; D unclear. V lost 0 bases and J lost 2, with 7 bases in between. Per germline, CDR1 MNHEY and CDR2 SVGAGI. There are 14 residues in the CDR3. The CDR3 sequence is CASSYSWGNTEAFF. In nucleotides, the CDR3 is TGTGCCAGCAGTTACTCGTGGGGAAACACTGAAGCTTTCTTT.

The chain couples TRBV28 to TRBJ2-7; D perhaps matches TRBD1 (5 bases). Germline V lookup: CDR1 MDHEN, CDR2 SYDVKM. The CDR3 runs 15 residues. The V end was cut by 1 base, the J end by 4 bases, with 14 bases between. This CDR3 is CASSLSVREGYEQYF. CDR3 nucleotide sequence: TGTGCCAGCAGTTTATCGGTCAGGGAAGGATACGAGCAGTACTTC.

This chain uses TRBV27 with TRBJ1-1; the match to TRBD1 covers 11 bases. The CDR3 loop spans 16 amino acids. V shed 5 bases, J shed 3 bases, and the junction held 8 bases outside the gene matches. Germline CDR1 and CDR2: MNHEY and SMNVEV (reference sequence). CDR3 nucleotide sequence: TGTGCCAGCAGTCATTTGCCGGGACAGGGGGACACTGAAGCTTTCTTT. Its protein product is CASSHLPGQGDTEAFF.

The V call is TRBV10-3, the J call TRBJ2-5; D remains ambiguous. The J call could be wrong; TRBJ2-7 is a better fit for the DNA end. The CDR3 runs to 12 residues. CDR1 is ENHRY, CDR2 SYGVKD, per germline. CDR3 region: CAIMSSFYEQYF. CDR3 in DNA: TGTGCCATCATGTCCAGCTTCTACGAGCAGTACTTC.

V usage is TRBV30 and J usage is TRBJ2-1, with 7 bases lining up with TRBD2. The CDR3 consists of 12 residues. Germline CDR1 reads GTSNPN; CDR2 reads SVGIG (reference sequence). The V and J ends lost 4 bases and 15 bases, in that order; junction bases with no gene match: 12. The CDR3 is CAWNSWEGQGFF. CDR3 in DNA: TGTGCCTGGAACTCGTGGGAGGGCCAAGGGTTCTTC.

The chain carries TRBV28 and TRBJ2-7, with 8 bases that match TRBD1. Germline CDR1 reads MDHEN; CDR2 reads SYDVKM. J lost 2 bases, V lost 5 bases, and 11 bases had no gene match. This CDR3 spans 16 amino acids. The DNA for the CDR3 is TGTGCCAGCAGTAGACATCCCGGGACAGGAACCTACGAGCAGTACTTC. Protein product: CASSRHPGTGTYEQYF.

V is TRBV28 and J is TRBJ1-2; the D gene is possibly TRBD1 (5 bases). Germline CDR1 MDHEN, CDR2 SYDVKM. The V end was cut by 6 bases, the J end by 5 bases, with 16 bases between. The CDR3 has 14 amino acids. Written as DNA, the CDR3 is TGTGCCAGCAGCCTCATGGCAGGGAAGTATGGCTACACCTTC. This gives the protein CASSLMAGKYGYTF.

The gene calls are TRBV6-1 and TRBJ1-4; TRBD1 might be the D (6 bases). Germline CDR1 MNHNS, CDR2 SASEGT. This CDR3 comprises 14 residues. V dropped 6 bases and J dropped 5 bases, with 13 bases sitting between them. The CDR3 spells CASRADRPNEKLFF. CDR3 bases: TGTGCCAGCAGAGCAGACAGGCCGAATGAAAAACTGTTTTTT.

This clone was seen a few times. The chain recombines TRBV7-9 with TRBJ1-2; D not certain. The CDR3 is 14 residues long. Germline CDR1 is SEHNR and CDR2 is FQNEAQ (reference sequence). V lost 5 bases and J lost 2, with 12 bases in between. The CDR3 coding sequence is TGTGCCAGCAGCCACCCGAGAGAAAACTATGGCTACACCTTC. Translation: CASSHPRENYGYTF.

J is TRBJ2-7 and V is TRBV5-6; TRBD1 agrees at 7 bases. Germline values: CDR1 SGHDT, CDR2 YYEEEE. With V trimmed by 2 bases and J by 4 bases, 9 bases remained unmatched. The CDR3 sequence is 15 residues long. The CDR3 is CASSLAGTVIYEQYF. CDR3 bases: TGTGCCAGCAGCTTAGCCGGGACAGTCATATACGAGCAGTACTTC.

The chain joins TRBV28 to TRBJ2-1, with a possible D match to TRBD2 (5 bases). V was pared by 4 bases and J by 0 bases, with 10 bases between. The CDR3 has 15 amino acids. Germline assignment: CDR1 MDHEN and CDR2 SYDVKM. The CDR3 here is CASSSERSSYNEQFF. The CDR3 nucleotides are TGTGCCAGCAGTTCAGAGCGGAGCTCCTACAATGAGCAGTTCTTC. The whole variable domain, filled in from reference TRBV28 and TRBJ2-1, reads DVKVTQSSRYLVKRTGEKVFLECVQDMDHENMFWYRQDPGLGLRLIYFSYDVKMKEKGDIPEGYSVSREKKERFSLILESASTNQTSMYLCASSSERSSYNEQFFGPGTRLTVL.

The rearrangement joins TRBV4-3 to TRBJ2-1; 7 bases are a match to TRBD2. CDR3 length equals 19 residues. V lost 3 bases, J lost 0 bases, and 14 bases stayed unmatched. Germline CDR1 reads LGHNA; CDR2 reads YSLEER. The CDR3 reads CASSQERMWLAASYNEQFF. The DNA for the CDR3 is TGCGCCAGCAGCCAGGAAAGAATGTGGCTAGCGGCCTCCTACAATGAGCAGTTCTTC.

The chain joins TRBV2 to TRBJ2-3; TRBD1 is a possible D gene (5 bases). Germline-derived CDR1 and CDR2 are SNHLY and FYNNEI. V was cut by 11 bases and J by 1 base, with 10 bases left in between. CDR3 length equals 12 residues. CDR3 nucleotide sequence: TGTGCCTCCACGACAGGCACAGATACGCAGTATTTT. It is translated as CASTTGTDTQYF.

DNA of the CDR3: TGTGCCAGCAGCTTAATGGGCGGGGTCTACAATGAGCAGTTCTTC. Its protein is CASSLMGGVYNEQFF. The rearrangement uses TRBV7-3 and TRBJ2-1; D possibly corresponds to TRBD2 (6 bases). The CDR3 consists of 15 residues. Germline CDR1 is SGHTA and CDR2 is FQGTGA. Trimming left V 1 base short and J 3 bases short, with 10 bases between.

The V and J genes are TRBV15 and TRBJ2-7; 8 nucleotides match TRBD1. The CDR3 consists of 16 residues. After removal of 0 bases from V and 2 bases from J, the junction contained 6 bases not matched to a gene. Per the germline V gene, CDR1 is LNHNV and CDR2 is YYDKDF (reference sequence). The CDR3 DNA follows: TGTGCCACCAGCAGAGATCGGCACAGGGGGACCTACGAGCAGTACTTC. The encoded protein is CATSRDRHRGTYEQYF.

To note about this clone: The same CDR3 arises from other DNA sequences in this sample as well. The chain is built from TRBV19 and TRBJ1-5; D gene ambiguous. Trimming took off 5 bases at V and 2 bases at J, with 7 bases between the two ends. Per germline, CDR1 LNHDA and CDR2 SQIVND (reference sequence). The CDR3 has 13 residues. For the CDR3, the DNA is TGTGCCAGTAGTGGTTATGGCAATCAGCCCCAGCATTTT. Translation: CASSGYGNQPQHF.

The rearrangement uses TRBV6-1 and TRBJ2-1, with D unclear. CDR1 and CDR2 (germline): MNHNS, SASEGT. CDR3 length equals 11 residues. Trimming cost V 7 bases and J 6 bases, with 7 bases left between them. Here the CDR3 DNA reads TGTGCCAGCAAAATGGTCAATGAGCAGTTCTTC. It translates to CASKMVNEQFF.

In its sample, this clone was seen once. The V gene is TRBV2, the J gene TRBJ2-1, with 9 bases that match TRBD2. Trimming cost V 5 bases and J 9 bases; bases outside gene matches: 11. CDR3 length equals 15 residues. Germline CDR1 and CDR2: SNHLY and FYNNEI. The CDR3 here is CASSLAGVYASEQFF. CDR3 coding DNA: TGTGCCAGCAGTTTAGCGGGAGTCTATGCGAGTGAGCAGTTCTTC.

V usage is TRBV27 and J usage is TRBJ2-1; 9 nucleotides agree with TRBD2. CDR1 MNHEY and CDR2 SMNVEV come from the germline V gene (reference sequence). J lost 8 bases, V lost 5 bases, and 10 bases had no gene match. This CDR3 has 15 amino acids. In DNA form, the CDR3 reads TGTGCCAGCAGTCTGCTAGCGGGATTTAGGCATGAGCAGTTCTTC. Amino acid sequence: CASSLLAGFRHEQFF.

This clone showed up just once. This chain joins TRBV9 and TRBJ2-2, with no clear D. This CDR3 contains 14 residues. V gave up 3 bases and J gave up 1 base, with 7 bases separating them. Germline CDR1 SGDLS, CDR2 YYNGEE. This CDR3 is CASSGTLNTGELFF. DNA of the CDR3: TGTGCCAGCAGCGGCACTCTGAACACCGGGGAGCTGTTTTTT.

The chain employs TRBV9 and TRBJ2-1; 8 nucleotides match TRBD2. This CDR3 is built from 13 residues. CDR1 SGDLS and CDR2 YYNGEE come from the germline V gene. J lost 12 bases, V lost 0 bases, and 5 bases had no gene match. The CDR3 DNA reads TGTGCCAGCAGCGTAGGGACTAGCTACTCGCAGTTCTTC. It codes for CASSVGTSYSQFF.

The chain joins TRBV30 to TRBJ2-7; TRBD1 matches 7 bases. CDR1 GTSNPN and CDR2 SVGIG come from the germline V gene (reference sequence). CDR3 length equals 12 residues. The V gene end was trimmed by 5 bases and the J gene end by 2 bases; junction bases not matched to a gene: 3. Here the CDR3 reads CAWGQATYEQYF. The DNA of the CDR3 is TGTGCCTGGGGACAGGCCACCTACGAGCAGTACTTC.

The chain uses TRBV5-1 and TRBJ2-7; a weak D match, TRBD2 (5 bases). CDR1 and CDR2 from the germline V gene are SGHRS and YFSETQ. V was cut by 5 bases and J by 5 bases, with 14 bases left in between. This CDR3 is 13 amino acids long. Here the CDR3 reads CASRGAGPDEQYF. Written as DNA, the CDR3 is TGCGCCAGCAGAGGCGCGGGCCCCGACGAGCAGTACTTC.